Each of the 32 T cell receptor beta chains below was sequenced from the same sample in a study of regulatory T cells in long-lasting Graves disease. CDR3-region Arm-PCR and iRepertoire HTBI primers produced the TCR beta libraries. TCRdb reanalysed the multiplex PCR reads using MiXCR and keeps one entry per CDR3 protein. The data contain a few hundred thousand distinct CDR3 sequences, approximately 18% of them seen just once; the ten biggest clones take up approximately 14%. Time point indicated: newly diagnosed GD, antithyroid drugs for less than 3 months. From PBMCs, RNA was extracted and then used to make the TCR library. The sample also formed part of further work on T cells in Graves' hyperthyroidism and ophthalmopathy.

Sequencing used peripheral blood mononuclear cells (PBMCs), obtained at new diagnosis, from a patient treated with antithyroid drugs. Receptors were obtained from a woman in her 30s with Graves disease.

The sample holds many counts of this clonotype. The chain couples TRBV11-3 to TRBJ2-5, with D possibly matching TRBD1 (6 bases). Trimming stripped 3 bases from V and 6 bases from J, with 11 bases between. This CDR3 region has 13 residues. CDR1 is SGHNT and CDR2 is YENEEA in the germline V gene. CDR3 in DNA: TGTGCCAGCAGCTTCAGGGGCGACCAGACCCAGTACTTC. Protein product: CASSFRGDQTQYF.

This clonotype was seen ten or more times. This rearrangement joins TRBV10-2 to TRBJ2-5; D is perhaps TRBD1 (5 bases). Between the trimmed V and J ends, which lost 0 bases and 5 bases, there was a span of 13 bases. The germline V gene encodes CDR1 WSHSY and CDR2 SAAADI. The CDR3 covers 15 residues. The CDR3 bases are TGCGCCAGCAGTGAGTCGACAAGGGGCCGGGAGACCCAGTACTTC. Translated, it gives CASSESTRGRETQYF.

To note about this clonotype: A much larger clone is a single base away; this may be a read error. The chain couples TRBV18 to TRBJ2-1; the D gene is possibly TRBD2 (6 bases). CDR3 length equals 16 residues. Germline-derived CDR1 and CDR2 are KGHSH and LQKENI. V lost 0 bases to trimming and J lost 8 bases, with 17 bases between them. CDR3 sequence reads: CASSPPGGEVNDEQFF. CDR3 nucleotide sequence: TGTGCCAGCTCACCACCGGGAGGAGAGGTAAACGATGAGCAGTTCTTC.

This clonotype was seen at least ten times. The J gene is TRBJ1-2, the V gene TRBV5-1; TRBD1 agrees at 9 bases. V trimming: 0 bases; J trimming: 4 bases; junction bases outside the gene matches: 4. This CDR3 comprises 15 residues. In germline, CDR1 is SGHRS, CDR2 YFSETQ. The chain's CDR3 is CASSLVDRGTYGYTF. Written as DNA, the CDR3 is TGCGCCAGCAGCTTGGTAGACAGGGGGACCTATGGCTACACCTTC.

This clonotype was observed at least ten times. The rearrangement joins TRBV20-1 to TRBJ1-5; unclear D gene. Trimming shortened V by 7 bases and J by 0 bases, and 10 bases separated the two germline ends. Germline V gene lookup returns CDR1 DFQATT and CDR2 SNEGSKA (reference sequence). CDR3 length: 13 amino acids. CDR3 residues: CSVTEDSNQPQHF. The CDR3 DNA reads TGCAGTGTGACGGAAGATAGCAATCAGCCCCAGCATTTT.

This clonotype appeared many times. The rearrangement joins TRBV3-1 to TRBJ1-2; D might be TRBD1 (5 bases). CDR3 length: 17 residues. Trimming shortened V by 0 bases and J by 0 bases, and 14 bases separated the two germline ends. Per germline, CDR1 LGHDT and CDR2 YNNKEL (reference sequence). DNA for the CDR3: TGTGCCAGCAGCCAAGAATTATTGGGGGACCCTAACTATGGCTACACCTTC. Translated: CASSQELLGDPNYGYTF.

This clonotype was detected ten times or more. The gene calls are TRBV2 and TRBJ1-5, with a tentative D call TRBD1 (5 bases). This CDR3 has 16 residues. V dropped 6 bases and J dropped 0 bases, with 15 bases sitting between them. Germline CDR1 reads SNHLY; CDR2 reads FYNNEI. CDR3: CASRGVGLLSNQPQHF. CDR3 sequence (DNA): TGTGCCAGCAGAGGGGTGGGGCTACTTAGCAATCAGCCCCAGCATTTT.

The chain combines TRBV10-3 with TRBJ2-3; 11 bases fit TRBD2. TRBJ2-5 matches the DNA end more closely, so the J call is doubtful. Germline CDR1 is ENHRY and CDR2 is SYGVKD. The CDR3 has 16 residues. CDR3 sequence reads: CAISESLAGGPETQYF. CDR3 nucleotides: TGTGCCATCAGTGAGTCATTAGCGGGGGGGCCAGAGACCCAGTACTTC.

This clonotype was picked up many times. The CDR3 nucleotides read TGCGCCAGCAGCTTGGAACAGGGAAACACTGAAGCTTTCTTT. Its protein is CASSLEQGNTEAFF. V gene TRBV5-1 combines with J gene TRBJ1-1; possible D gene TRBD1, 6 bases. In germline, CDR1 is SGHRS, CDR2 YFSETQ. The CDR3 spans 14 residues. The V end lost 0 bases, the J end lost 2 bases, and 8 bases lay between the germline ends. The whole variable domain, remainder taken from reference TRBV5-1 and TRBJ1-1, is KAGVTQTPRYLIKTRGQQVTLSCSPISGHRSVSWYQQTPGQGLQFLFEYFSETQRNKGNFPGRFSGRQFSNSRSEMNVSTLELGDSALYLCASSLEQGNTEAFFGQGTRLTVV.

This chain uses TRBV6-5 with TRBJ2-1, with 9 nucleotides matching TRBD2. The CDR3 has 16 amino acids. Unmatched junction bases numbered 4, after V lost 1 base and J lost 3 bases. Germline V gene data show CDR1 as MNHEY and CDR2 as SVGAGI. CDR3 loop: CASSYWRTSVYNEQFF. The CDR3 DNA reads TGTGCCAGCAGTTACTGGCGGACTAGCGTCTACAATGAGCAGTTCTTC.

As to this clonotype: A much larger clone lies one base from this, so it may be a read error. Since the CDR3 does not end with the conserved phenylalanine or tryptophan, this likely comes from a read error. V gene TRBV29-1 combines with J gene TRBJ1-2, with TRBD1 matching 9 bases. Germline CDR1 SQVTM, CDR2 ANQGSEA. The CDR3 is 13 amino acids. V shed 6 bases and J 7 bases; nucleotides not matched to a gene: 9. In DNA form, the CDR3 reads TGCAGCGTCAAACAGGGGGCGCAGGGTGGCTACACCCTC. Encoded protein: CSVKQGAQGGYTL.

This clonotype was seen more than once but under ten times. The J gene is TRBJ1-2, the V gene TRBV14; 9 bases line up with TRBD1. CDR3 length: 16 amino acids. CDR1 is SGHDN, CDR2 FVKESK, per germline. The V segment lost 0 bases and the J segment 8 bases; nucleotides outside the gene matches: 10. CDR3 residues: CASSQELPGTGRGYTF. For the CDR3, the DNA is TGTGCCAGCAGCCAAGAACTTCCCGGGACAGGGAGAGGCTACACCTTC.

Concerning this clonotype: This clone may be a read error of a much larger clone one base away. This sequence joins TRBV18 and TRBJ2-7, with D maybe TRBD1 (6 bases). The CDR3 extends over 14 amino acids. Germline V gene lookup returns CDR1 KGHSH and CDR2 LQKENI. CDR3 residues: CTSSPSGTSDEQYF. The CDR3 nucleotides are TGTACCAGCTCACCCTCCGGGACAAGCGACGAGCAGTACTTC.

V and J are TRBV18 and TRBJ1-2; D perhaps matches TRBD1 (5 bases). The germline V and J ends were trimmed by 3 bases and 3 bases, with 17 bases remaining between them. There are 16 residues in the CDR3. Germline CDR1 and CDR2: KGHSH and LQKENI. Here the CDR3 reads CASSPSWGRGDYGYTF. For the CDR3, the DNA is TGTGCCAGCTCACCTAGCTGGGGACGTGGGGACTATGGCTACACCTTC.

This clonotype was found a few times. This chain connects TRBV2 to TRBJ2-1; D not resolved. V lost 1 base and J lost 3, with 10 bases in between. Germline CDR1 SNHLY, CDR2 FYNNEI. CDR3 length: 15 residues. The CDR3 DNA reads as TGTGCCAGCAGTGAAGGCTGGCGGAGCTACAATGAGCAGTTCTTC. It translates to CASSEGWRSYNEQFF.

This clonotype has just a few counts. The chain is built from TRBV6-1 and TRBJ1-1, with D unclear. The germline V gene encodes CDR1 MNHNS and CDR2 SASEGT. The CDR3 totals 11 residues. Trimming took 6 bases from V and 7 from J, leaving 9 bases between them. The CDR3, as DNA: TGTGCCAGCAGAACCGGGAATGAAGCTTTCTTT. Translated: CASRTGNEAFF.

In its sample, this clonotype was seen many times. The V gene is TRBV20-1, the J gene TRBJ2-5; D perhaps matches TRBD1 (6 bases). V lost 3 bases and J 4 bases, leaving 21 bases between the germline ends. This CDR3 comprises 16 residues. Germline CDR1 reads DFQATT; CDR2 reads SNEGSKA (reference sequence). The CDR3: CSARAPPQGGGETQYF. The CDR3 coding sequence is TGCAGTGCTAGGGCCCCCCCACAGGGTGGGGGAGAGACCCAGTACTTC.

This clonotype came up many times. The V gene is TRBV5-1, the J gene TRBJ1-6; maybe TRBD1 (5 bases). The germline gives CDR1 SGHRS, CDR2 YFSETQ. The CDR3 has 15 amino acids. The V and J ends lost 2 bases and 8 bases respectively, with 14 bases between them. CDR3 sequence (DNA): TGCGCCAGCAGCTTTGGGGGGGGAGTTGATTCACCCCTCCACTTT. Translated: CASSFGGGVDSPLHF.

This chain uses TRBV4-1 with TRBJ1-1; D ambiguous. CDR1 and CDR2 (germline): MGHRA, YSYEKL. The CDR3 spans 14 residues. Trimming pared 0 bases from V and 2 bases from J, leaving 7 bases between. CDR3 in DNA: TGCGCCAGCAGCCAAGAGGGTTCAAACACTGAAGCTTTCTTT. Its protein product is CASSQEGSNTEAFF.

A few counts support this clonotype. The chain combines TRBV10-3 with TRBJ2-7; D ambiguous. Between the trimmed V and J ends, which lost 4 bases and 2 bases, there was a span of 12 bases. The CDR3 runs to 14 residues. CDR1 and CDR2 (germline): ENHRY, SYGVKD. CDR3 sequence reads: CAISVAGVTYEQYF. CDR3 nucleotides: TGTGCCATCAGTGTCGCCGGCGTCACCTACGAGCAGTACTTC.

A word on this clonotype: A much larger clone is a single base away; this may be a read error. This chain connects TRBV12-3 or TRBV12-4 to TRBJ1-5; possibly TRBD1 for D (5 bases). This CDR3 contains 16 residues. V was trimmed by 5 bases and J by 4 bases, leaving 18 bases between them. CDR3 coding DNA: TGTGCCAGCAGTCAGAGGACAAGGGGTTATAATCAGCCCCAGCATTTT. Its protein product is CASSQRTRGYNQPQHF.

J is TRBJ2-1 and V is TRBV12-3 or TRBV12-4; 9 bases fit TRBD1. The CDR3 length is 16 residues. Unmatched junction bases numbered 16, after V lost 4 bases and J lost 12 bases. CDR3 coding DNA: TGTGCCAGCAGTTCGACCACAGGGGGCTATTCAATGGGGCAGTTCTTC. It is translated as CASSSTTGGYSMGQFF.

This clonotype has a count of ten or more. This chain links TRBV7-9 with TRBJ2-5; D is ambiguous. V was pared by 6 bases and J by 1 base, with 6 bases between. The CDR3 extends over 12 amino acids. Germline loops: CDR1 SEHNR, CDR2 FQNEAQ (reference sequence). CDR3 DNA sequence: TGTGCCAGCAGTTTTATCCAAGAGACCCAGTACTTC. Translation gives CASSFIQETQYF.

This clonotype was observed a handful of times. This chain connects TRBV20-1 to TRBJ2-1; 10 nucleotides align to TRBD2. Germline-derived CDR1 and CDR2 are DFQATT and SNEGSKA (reference sequence). This CDR3 contains 13 residues. V shed 4 bases and J 9 bases; nucleotides not matched to a gene: 6. DNA of the CDR3: TGCAGTGCTACAAGCGGGGGGGCGGTTGAGCAGTTCTTC. As protein: CSATSGGAVEQFF.

This clonotype was counted many times. The CDR3 region is CASSTPDEQFF. DNA of the CDR3: TGTGCCAGCAGTACCCCGGATGAGCAGTTCTTC. The genes are TRBV6-2 or TRBV6-3 and TRBJ2-1; D ambiguous. Trimming cost V 5 bases and J 8 bases, with 7 bases left between them. The CDR3 totals 11 residues. The germline V gene has CDR1 MNHEY and CDR2 SVGEGT.

This clonotype showed up many times. This rearrangement joins TRBV28 to TRBJ2-7, with D perhaps being TRBD1 or TRBD2 (5 bases each). Trimming took 11 bases from V and 3 from J, leaving 11 bases between them. Germline loops: CDR1 MDHEN, CDR2 SYDVKM. The CDR3 covers 11 residues. The CDR3 bases are TGTGCCGGGGGTGTGGGCTACGAGCAGTACTTC. Its translation: CAGGVGYEQYF.

This clonotype has at least ten counts. The V and J genes are TRBV7-9 and TRBJ1-2, with no clear D. The CDR3 extends over 13 amino acids. CDR1 is SEHNR, CDR2 FQNEAQ, per germline (reference sequence). V lost 2 bases and J 0 bases, leaving 4 bases between the germline ends. As DNA, the CDR3 is TGTGCCAGCAGCTTATCAGCTAACTATGGCTACACCTTC. Protein sequence: CASSLSANYGYTF.

This clonotype appeared many times. The rearrangement joins TRBV20-1 to TRBJ1-1, with D tentatively TRBD1 (6 bases). Germline assignment: CDR1 DFQATT and CDR2 SNEGSKA (reference sequence). Trimming stripped 5 bases from V and 8 bases from J, with 15 bases between. This CDR3 is built from 12 residues. The CDR3 DNA sequence: TGCAGTGCTTCCACTGGGGGGCCGGAAGCTTTCTTT. This encodes CSASTGGPEAFF.

This clonotype has a count of ten or more. J is TRBJ2-3 and V is TRBV7-3; D might be TRBD1 or TRBD2, each matching 6 bases. The V gene's germline CDR1 is SGHTA and CDR2 FQGTGA. This CDR3 contains 12 residues. V lost 7 bases and J lost 5, with 10 bases in between. CDR3 DNA sequence: TGTGCCAGCAAGGGGGGCGAAGATACGCAGTATTTT. Encoded protein: CASKGGEDTQYF.

This clonotype showed up just a few times. A read error may explain this, as a much larger clone is one base away. The rearrangement links TRBV5-1 to TRBJ1-6, with a tentative D call TRBD1 (5 bases). The length of the CDR3 is 18 residues. Germline values: CDR1 SGHRS, CDR2 YFSETQ. CDR3 in amino acids: CAGSLRQGLSSYNSPLHF. The CDR3 DNA sequence: TGCGCCGGCAGCTTGAGGCAGGGCTTGAGCTCCTATAATTCACCCCTCCACTTT.

Many counts were recorded for this clonotype. Here the CDR3 reads CASSLGSAGETQYF. Written as DNA, the CDR3 is TGTGCCAGCAGCTTGGGATCAGCGGGTGAGACCCAGTACTTC. The chain links TRBV5-5 to TRBJ2-5, with a possible D match to TRBD2 (6 bases). V dropped 0 bases and J dropped 5 bases, with 11 bases sitting between them. The CDR3 is 14 amino acids. Germline CDR1 is SGHKS and CDR2 is YYEKEE (reference sequence).

J is TRBJ2-7 and V is TRBV19, with 9 positions matching TRBD1. In germline, CDR1 is LNHDA, CDR2 SQIVND (reference sequence). The CDR3 spans 16 residues. J gave up 4 bases and V 2 bases, and 9 bases lay outside the gene matches. The CDR3 reads CASSIRGLGQGYEQYF. Here the CDR3 DNA reads TGTGCCAGTAGTATAAGAGGACTCGGACAGGGGTACGAGCAGTACTTC.